Below, 27 T cell receptor beta chains from the same sample are listed, as sequenced in a study of somatic mutations in cytotoxic T cells in rheumatoid arthritis. Sequenced by immunoSEQ multiplex PCR; TCRdb stores in-frame clones only, minus some. The sample lists approximately 9,500 clones; about 82% were seen once. The specimen sequenced was CD8+ T cells sorted from blood. The source of these receptors is an adult with rheumatoid arthritis.

The rearrangement uses TRBV18 and TRBJ2-7; D may correspond to TRBD1 or TRBD2 (5 bases each). The V gene lost 2 bases and the J gene lost 2 bases, with 13 bases spanning the gap. From germline, CDR1 is KGHSH and CDR2 LQKENI. The CDR3 length is 15 residues. The chain's CDR3 is CASSPEGRDPYEQYF. In DNA form, the CDR3 reads TGTGCCAGCTCACCAGAGGGACGGGACCCCTACGAGCAGTACTTC.

The CDR3 spells CASSLRSGTNEKLFF. CDR3 DNA: TGTGCCAGCAGTTTGCGATCCGGGACAAATGAAAAACTGTTTTTT. The rearrangement links TRBV28 to TRBJ1-4; a possible D gene is TRBD1 (6 bases). CDR3 length equals 15 residues. V was shortened by 3 bases and J by 5 bases, with 13 bases between the two germline ends. Germline V lookup: CDR1 MDHEN, CDR2 SYDVKM.

The J gene is TRBJ2-1, the V gene TRBV10-3; a possible D gene is TRBD1 (6 bases). The V end was cut by 0 bases, the J end by 4 bases, with 10 bases between. Per germline, CDR1 ENHRY and CDR2 SYGVKD. The CDR3 covers 15 residues. Here the CDR3 DNA reads TGTGCCATCAGTGAGTCGGGACAACAGTACAATGAGCAGTTCTTC. As protein: CAISESGQQYNEQFF.

V usage is TRBV27 and J usage is TRBJ1-2, with 7 bases identical to TRBD1. Germline V gene sequence: CDR1 MNHEY, CDR2 SMNVEV (reference sequence). The CDR3 is 15 amino acids. Losses at the gene ends were 4 bases for V and 2 bases for J; bases not matched to a gene: 7. In nucleotides, the CDR3 is TGTGCCAGCAGTTCTATGTTGGGACAGAACTATGGCTACACCTTC. Protein sequence: CASSSMLGQNYGYTF.

This chain links TRBV2 with TRBJ2-5, with D uncertain. The J call may be wrong; the DNA end is better matched by TRBJ2-7. This CDR3 comprises 14 residues. The germline V gene encodes CDR1 SNHLY and CDR2 FYNNEI. In DNA, the CDR3 is TGTGCCAGCAGTGAACAGGACGGTGCCTACGAGCAGTACTTC. Amino acid sequence: CASSEQDGAYEQYF.

The chain uses TRBV6-5 and TRBJ1-1; 7 bases are a match to TRBD1. The J segment lost 8 bases and the V segment lost 4 bases, leaving 7 bases of the junction unmatched. Germline CDR1 and CDR2: MNHEY and SVGAGI. The CDR3 consists of 13 residues. The chain's CDR3 is CASSSLDREEAFF. DNA of the CDR3: TGTGCCAGCAGTTCCCTCGACAGGGAGGAAGCTTTCTTT.

This clone has only one observation. The genes are TRBV2 and TRBJ2-5, with unresolved D. The J call is doubtful: the DNA matches TRBJ2-7 better. CDR1 and CDR2 (germline): SNHLY, FYNNEI. The CDR3 length is 13 residues. Written as DNA, the CDR3 is TGTGCCAGCAGTGAAGGAGTAGGGAACGAGCAGTACTTC. Residues: CASSEGVGNEQYF.

The chain uses TRBV7-8 and TRBJ1-2; D call uncertain. Germline CDR1 reads SGHVS; CDR2 reads FQNEAQ. Trimming took off 6 bases at V and 0 bases at J, with 14 bases between the two ends. This CDR3 comprises 15 residues. CDR3 protein: CASSLFDVSNYGYTF. Here the CDR3 DNA reads TGTGCCAGCAGTTTATTTGACGTCTCTAACTATGGCTACACCTTC.

Here the CDR3 reads CATSRDLGQMNTEAFF. The DNA for the CDR3 is TGTGCCACCAGCAGAGATTTGGGACAAATGAACACTGAAGCTTTCTTT. The chain combines TRBV15 with TRBJ1-1; possible D gene TRBD1, 6 bases. The CDR3 consists of 16 residues. The V end lost 0 bases, the J end lost 0 bases, and 11 bases lay between the germline ends. The germline gives CDR1 LNHNV, CDR2 YYDKDF (reference sequence). Supplemented by reference TRBV15 and TRBJ1-1, the full variable domain reads DAMVIQNPRYQVTQFGKPVTLSCSQTLNHNVMYWYQQKSSQAPKLLFHYYDKDFNNEADTPDNFQSRRPNTSFCFLDIRSPGLGDTAMYLCATSRDLGQMNTEAFFGQGTRLTVV.

The V gene is TRBV10-3, the J gene TRBJ2-1; 9 bases map to TRBD2. Germline values: CDR1 ENHRY, CDR2 SYGVKD. After removal of 4 bases from V and 5 bases from J, the junction contained 6 bases not matched to a gene. The CDR3 is 15 residues long. In DNA form, the CDR3 reads TGTGCCATCAGTGGGGAGACTAGCGGTGACAATGAGCAGTTCTTC. It codes for CAISGETSGDNEQFF.

This clone was seen only once. CDR3 sequence (DNA): TGTGCTAGTGGTTTGAACAGCGGCCAGCCCCAGCATTTT. Translated, it gives CASGLNSGQPQHF. The chain links TRBV12-5 to TRBJ1-5, with D unresolved. Germline-derived CDR1 and CDR2 are LGHNT and FRNRAP. The CDR3 runs 13 residues. Between the trimmed V and J ends, which lost 2 bases and 7 bases, there was a span of 9 bases. Combining the CDR3 with reference TRBV12-5 and TRBJ1-5 gives the whole variable domain DARVTQTPRHKVTEMGQEVTMRCQPILGHNTVFWYRQTMMQGLELLAYFRNRAPLDDSGMPKDRFSAEMPDATLATLKIQPSEPRDSAVYFCASGLNSGQPQHFGDGTRLSIL.

This chain links TRBV6-4 with TRBJ2-3; perhaps TRBD2 as D (5 bases). This CDR3 has 13 residues. Germline V gene lookup returns CDR1 MRHNA and CDR2 SNTAGT. V shed 5 bases and J shed 6 bases, with 12 bases lying between them. The CDR3: CASSSALDDTQYF. The CDR3 DNA is TGTGCCAGCAGTTCCGCACTAGACGATACGCAGTATTTT.

The gene calls are TRBV2 and TRBJ2-3; D not certain. The ends were cut back, 3 bases at V and 0 bases at J, with 7 bases in the middle. Per germline, CDR1 SNHLY and CDR2 FYNNEI. This CDR3 region has 14 residues. CDR3 nucleotide sequence: TGTGCCAGCAGTGATCGGTCCAGCACAGATACGCAGTATTTT. Its protein is CASSDRSSTDTQYF.

The CDR3: CASSSGQGKGETQYF. The DNA for the CDR3 is TGTGCCAGCAGTTCGGGACAGGGGAAAGGGGAGACCCAGTACTTC. This chain connects TRBV27 to TRBJ2-5, with 10 bases that match TRBD1. CDR1 MNHEY and CDR2 SMNVEV come from the germline V gene (reference sequence). The CDR3 has 15 amino acids. V shed 4 bases, J shed 5 bases, and the junction held 7 bases outside the gene matches.

The genes are TRBV6-5 and TRBJ1-5; D is undetermined. CDR1 is MNHEY, CDR2 SVGAGI, per germline. This CDR3 has 13 amino acids. Between the trimmed V and J ends, which lost 0 bases and 5 bases, there was a span of 5 bases. CDR3: CASSYSGYQPQHF. Written as DNA, the CDR3 is TGTGCCAGCAGTTACTCGGGATATCAGCCCCAGCATTTT.

This sequence joins TRBV7-8 and TRBJ2-1; 7 positions match TRBD2. CDR1 SGHVS and CDR2 FQNEAQ come from the germline V gene. The CDR3 extends over 16 amino acids. V was clipped by 4 bases and J by 1 base; unmatched bases: 7. Written as DNA, the CDR3 is TGTGCCAGCAGCTCCGAGGCTAGCGGTTCCTACAATGAGCAGTTCTTC. Translation gives CASSSEASGSYNEQFF.

The V call is TRBV27, the J call TRBJ1-5; D is ambiguous. The V end lost 5 bases, the J end lost 7 bases, and 12 bases lay between the germline ends. The CDR3 is made up of 13 amino acids. Germline values: CDR1 MNHEY, CDR2 SMNVEV (reference sequence). As DNA, the CDR3 is TGTGCCAGCAGTCCCGGTTTCCAACAGCCCCAGCATTTT. This gives the protein CASSPGFQQPQHF.

Notes on this clone: Mismatch with germline at one junction end may stem from a read error. The rearrangement joins TRBV7-7 to TRBJ1-5, with 9 nucleotides matching TRBD1. This CDR3 spans 13 amino acids. CDR1 SSHAT and CDR2 FNYEAQ come from the germline V gene (reference sequence). CDR3 bases: TGTGCTAGCAGCTTGGGACAGGGTGGGCCCCAGCATTTT. Translated: CASSLGQGGPQHF. Looking up the rest from reference TRBV7-7 and TRBJ1-5 gives the full variable domain: GAGVSQSPRYKVTKRGQDVTLRCDPISSHATLYWYQQALGQGPEFLTYFNYEAQPDKSGLPSDRFSAERPEGSISTLTIQRTEQRDSAMYRCASSLGQGGPQHFGDGTRLSIL.

The chain carries TRBV6-1 and TRBJ1-5; 7 positions agree with TRBD1. Germline lookup yields CDR1 MNHNS and CDR2 SASEGT. V trimming: 8 bases; J trimming: 1 base; junction bases outside the gene matches: 8. The CDR3 contains 15 residues. CDR3 bases: TGTGCCAGCGAACGGGGGACAGAAAGCAATCAGCCCCAGCATTTT. Translating gives CASERGTESNQPQHF.

The chain links TRBV27 to TRBJ1-5, with D hard to call. The CDR3 loop spans 16 amino acids. Germline CDR1 is MNHEY and CDR2 is SMNVEV (reference sequence). Trimming stripped 0 bases from V and 4 bases from J, with 13 bases between. The DNA of the CDR3 is TGTGCCAGCAGTTTATCTGGGCTGGGATTAAATCAGCCCCAGCATTTT. Amino acids: CASSLSGLGLNQPQHF.

J is TRBJ2-6 and V is TRBV15; unclear D gene. The CDR3 extends over 16 amino acids. The germline V gene encodes CDR1 LNHNV and CDR2 YYDKDF (reference sequence). Trimming removed 3 bases at V and 0 bases at J, with 9 bases between. The CDR3 DNA sequence: TGTGCCACCAGCAGGGAACAGTCCTCTGGGGCCAACGTCCTGACTTTC. This gives the protein CATSREQSSGANVLTF. Looking up the rest from reference TRBV15 and TRBJ2-6 gives the full variable domain: DAMVIQNPRYQVTQFGKPVTLSCSQTLNHNVMYWYQQKSSQAPKLLFHYYDKDFNNEADTPDNFQSRRPNTSFCFLDIRSPGLGDTAMYLCATSREQSSGANVLTFGAGSRLTVL.

The V call is TRBV25-1, the J call TRBJ2-2; D gene unclear. Germline CDR1 reads MGHDK; CDR2 reads SYGVNS. V lost 6 bases and J 5 bases, leaving 13 bases between the germline ends. The CDR3 loop spans 14 amino acids. CDR3 DNA sequence: TGTGCCAGCAGCATGGCGGCTCGGACCGGGGAGCTGTTTTTT. This translates into CASSMAARTGELFF.

In this sample, this clone turned up a few times. One end of the junction is discordant with germline, which a read error may explain. The chain joins TRBV7-2 to TRBJ1-2; D is unclear. This CDR3 is 10 amino acids long. Germline V gives CDR1 SGHTA, CDR2 FQGNSA. CDR3 amino acids: CASSLVPFAF. The DNA for the CDR3 is TGTGCCAGCAGCTTAGTCCCTTTCGCCTTC.

This rearrangement joins TRBV7-9 to TRBJ2-1; TRBD1 matches 9 bases. Trimming removed 4 bases from V and 4 bases from J; junction bases left unmatched: 5. The length of the CDR3 is 15 residues. Germline lookup yields CDR1 SEHNR and CDR2 FQNEAQ (reference sequence). For the CDR3, the DNA is TGTGCCAGCAGCTATGACAGGGGGAGTTACAATGAGCAGTTCTTC. It specifies CASSYDRGSYNEQFF. Combining the CDR3 with reference TRBV7-9 and TRBJ2-1 gives the whole variable domain DTGVSQNPRHKITKRGQNVTFRCDPISEHNRLYWYRQTLGQGPEFLTYFQNEAQLEKSRLLSDRFSAERPKGSFSTLEIQRTEQGDSAMYLCASSYDRGSYNEQFFGPGTRLTVL.

The chain links TRBV27 to TRBJ2-4; 8 bases line up with TRBD2. The germline V gene has CDR1 MNHEY and CDR2 SMNVEV (reference sequence). The CDR3 sequence is 14 residues long. The V and J ends lost 3 bases and 9 bases, in that order; junction bases with no gene match: 7. The chain's CDR3 is CASSFSAGAVIQYF. CDR3 sequence (DNA): TGTGCCAGCAGTTTCTCAGCGGGGGCGGTCATTCAGTACTTC.

This clone was detected only a few times. The rearrangement uses TRBV15 and TRBJ1-5; possible D gene TRBD1, 5 bases. The CDR3 is 13 amino acids. Germline V CDR1 and CDR2: LNHNV, YYDKDF (reference sequence). V was cut by 2 bases and J by 9 bases, with 11 bases left in between. The CDR3 protein is CATSRTQGRPQHF. For the CDR3, the DNA is TGTGCCACCAGCAGAACCCAGGGACGGCCCCAGCATTTT.

The chain combines TRBV2 with TRBJ1-1; possibly TRBD1 for D (5 bases). Trimming took off 1 base at V and 4 bases at J, with 10 bases between the two ends. Germline V lookup: CDR1 SNHLY, CDR2 FYNNEI. The CDR3 covers 14 residues. CDR3 loop: CASSEGQGGTEAFF. Written as DNA, the CDR3 is TGTGCCAGCAGTGAAGGTCAGGGTGGCACTGAAGCTTTCTTT.